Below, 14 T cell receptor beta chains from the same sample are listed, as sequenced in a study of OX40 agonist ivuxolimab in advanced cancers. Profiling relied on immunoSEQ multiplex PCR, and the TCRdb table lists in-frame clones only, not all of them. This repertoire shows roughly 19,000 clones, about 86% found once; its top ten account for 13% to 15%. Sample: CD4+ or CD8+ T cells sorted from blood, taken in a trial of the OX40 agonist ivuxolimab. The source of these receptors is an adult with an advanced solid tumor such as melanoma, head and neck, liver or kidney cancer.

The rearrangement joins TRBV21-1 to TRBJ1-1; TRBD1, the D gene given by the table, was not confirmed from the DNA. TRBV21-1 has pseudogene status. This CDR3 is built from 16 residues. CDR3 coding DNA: TGTGCCAGCAGCAAATCGACAGGCGGCGGGAACACTGAAGCTTTCTTT. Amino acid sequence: CASSKSTGGGNTEAFF.

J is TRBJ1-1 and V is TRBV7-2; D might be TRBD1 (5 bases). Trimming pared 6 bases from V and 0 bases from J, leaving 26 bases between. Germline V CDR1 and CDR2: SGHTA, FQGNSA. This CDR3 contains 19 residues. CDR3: CASSYLGPGRSLLNTEAFF. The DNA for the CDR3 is TGTGCCAGCAGTTATCTCGGGCCGGGACGGAGCTTATTGAACACTGAAGCTTTCTTT.

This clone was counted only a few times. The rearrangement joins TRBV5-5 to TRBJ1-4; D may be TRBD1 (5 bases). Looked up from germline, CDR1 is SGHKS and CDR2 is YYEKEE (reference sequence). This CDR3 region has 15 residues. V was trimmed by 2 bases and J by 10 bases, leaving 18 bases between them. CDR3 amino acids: CASSLEGTVGRKLFF. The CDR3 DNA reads TGTGCCAGCAGCTTAGAGGGCACAGTGGGGCGAAAACTGTTTTTT. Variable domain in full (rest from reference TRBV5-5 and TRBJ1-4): DAGVTQSPTHLIKTRGQQVTLRCSPISGHKSVSWYQQVLGQGPQFIFQYYEKEERGRGNFPDRFSARQFPNYSSELNVNALLLGDSALYLCASSLEGTVGRKLFFGSGTQLSVL.

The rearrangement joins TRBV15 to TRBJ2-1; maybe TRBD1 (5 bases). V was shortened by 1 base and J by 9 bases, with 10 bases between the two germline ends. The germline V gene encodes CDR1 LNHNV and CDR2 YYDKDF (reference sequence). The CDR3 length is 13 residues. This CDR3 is CATSRVVDSEQFF. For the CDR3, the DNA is TGTGCCACCAGCAGAGTGGTTGACAGTGAGCAGTTCTTC.

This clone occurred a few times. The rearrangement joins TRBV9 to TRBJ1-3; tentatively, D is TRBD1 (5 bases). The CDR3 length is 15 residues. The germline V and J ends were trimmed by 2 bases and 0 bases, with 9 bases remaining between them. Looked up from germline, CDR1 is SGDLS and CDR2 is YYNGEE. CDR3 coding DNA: TGTGCCAGCAGCGTCGGGACTGTCTCTGGAAACACCATATATTTT. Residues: CASSVGTVSGNTIYF.

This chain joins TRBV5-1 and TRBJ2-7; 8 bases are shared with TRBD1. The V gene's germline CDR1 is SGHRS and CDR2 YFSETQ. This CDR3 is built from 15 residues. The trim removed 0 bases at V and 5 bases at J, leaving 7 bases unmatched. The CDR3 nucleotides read TGCGCCAGCAGCTTGGCCAGTGGGACAGGAAACGAGCAGTACTTC. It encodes CASSLASGTGNEQYF.

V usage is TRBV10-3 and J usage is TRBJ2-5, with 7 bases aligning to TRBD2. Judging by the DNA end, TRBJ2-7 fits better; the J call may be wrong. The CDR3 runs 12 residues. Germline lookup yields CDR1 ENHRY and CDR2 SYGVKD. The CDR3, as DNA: TGTGCCACCACGGGACTACCCTACGAGCAGTACTTC. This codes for CATTGLPYEQYF.

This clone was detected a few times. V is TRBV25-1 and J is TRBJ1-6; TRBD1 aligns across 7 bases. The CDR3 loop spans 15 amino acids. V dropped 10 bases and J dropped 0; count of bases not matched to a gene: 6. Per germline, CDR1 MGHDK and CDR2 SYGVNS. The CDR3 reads CATGQQSSYNSPLHF. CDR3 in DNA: TGTGCCACGGGACAGCAGAGCTCCTATAATTCACCCCTCCACTTT.

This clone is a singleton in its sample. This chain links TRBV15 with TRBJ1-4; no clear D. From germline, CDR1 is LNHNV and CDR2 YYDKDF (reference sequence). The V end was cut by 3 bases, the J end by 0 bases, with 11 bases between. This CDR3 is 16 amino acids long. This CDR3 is CATSRGVDPTNEKLFF. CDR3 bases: TGTGCCACCAGCAGGGGTGTCGATCCAACTAATGAAAAACTGTTTTTT.

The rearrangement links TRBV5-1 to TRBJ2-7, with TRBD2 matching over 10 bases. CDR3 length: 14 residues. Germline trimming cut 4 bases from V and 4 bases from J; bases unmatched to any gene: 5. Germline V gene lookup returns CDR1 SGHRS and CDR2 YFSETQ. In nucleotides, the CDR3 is TGCGCCAGCAGCCCCCTAGCGGGAGCTTACGAGCAGTACTTC. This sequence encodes CASSPLAGAYEQYF.

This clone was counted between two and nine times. The CDR3 loop is CASTLNRSNQPQHF. CDR3 sequence (DNA): TGTGCCAGCACTCTGAACAGGAGCAATCAGCCCCAGCATTTT. The chain has TRBV6-1 and TRBJ1-5, with D maybe TRBD1 (5 bases). Germline V lookup: CDR1 MNHNS, CDR2 SASEGT. V was shortened by 7 bases and J by 1 base, with 11 bases between the two germline ends. This CDR3 has 14 residues.

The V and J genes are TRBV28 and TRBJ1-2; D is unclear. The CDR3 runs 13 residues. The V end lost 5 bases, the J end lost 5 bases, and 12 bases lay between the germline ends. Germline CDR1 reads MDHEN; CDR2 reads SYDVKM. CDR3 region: CASSRTASYGYTF. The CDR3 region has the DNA TGTGCCAGCAGTAGGACGGCAAGTTATGGCTACACCTTC.

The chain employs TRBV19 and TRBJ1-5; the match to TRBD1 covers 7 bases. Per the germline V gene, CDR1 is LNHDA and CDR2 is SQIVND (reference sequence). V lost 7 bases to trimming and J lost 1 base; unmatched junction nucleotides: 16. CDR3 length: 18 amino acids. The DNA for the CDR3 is TGTGCCAGTATTCTAACTAACAGGGGCGGTGGAAGCAATCAGCCCCAGCATTTT. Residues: CASILTNRGGGSNQPQHF.

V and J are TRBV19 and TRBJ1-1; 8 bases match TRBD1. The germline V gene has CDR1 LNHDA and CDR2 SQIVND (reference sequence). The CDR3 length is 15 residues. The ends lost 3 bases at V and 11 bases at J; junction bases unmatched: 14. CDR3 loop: CASSIDPDRGMTAFF. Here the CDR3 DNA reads TGTGCCAGTAGTATCGACCCAGACAGGGGAATGACGGCTTTCTTT.